What follows are 4 T cell receptor beta chains derived from one specimen sequenced in a study of T-cell memory formation after mild COVID-19. TCRdb redid the calling of the 5' RACE reads with MiXCR, one entry per CDR3 protein. Counted here are about 90,000 distinct CDR3 sequences, approximately 13% occurring once; the ten biggest clones make up about 27%. The sample consisted of PBMCs or a T cell subset sorted from them (not recorded which). The source is an adult woman who had mild COVID-19 (a few samples of this study predate the infection). Cell type and time point are not known.

This clonotype was counted only a few times. The chain recombines TRBV25-1 with TRBJ2-2; D unresolved. Germline V gene sequence: CDR1 MGHDK, CDR2 SYGVNS. The length of the CDR3 is 13 residues. The V end lost 8 bases, the J end lost 0 bases, and 7 bases lay between the germline ends. The CDR3 loop reads CASSDANTGELFF. Here the CDR3 DNA reads TGTGCCAGCTCAGACGCGAACACCGGGGAGCTGTTTTTT.

This clonotype has only a few counts. This chain joins TRBV9 and TRBJ2-1; D unclear. V shed 0 bases and J shed 5 bases, with 6 bases lying between them. The CDR3 covers 13 residues. Germline CDR1 reads SGDLS; CDR2 reads YYNGEE. CDR3 in DNA: TGTGCCAGCAGCGTAGATACGGACAATGAGCAGTTCTTC. This encodes CASSVDTDNEQFF.

The chain uses TRBV29-1 and TRBJ2-3; D could derive from TRBD1 or TRBD2 (5 bases each). The V gene lost 5 bases and the J gene lost 6 bases, with 21 bases spanning the gap. Germline assignment: CDR1 SQVTM and CDR2 ANQGSEA. The CDR3 loop spans 15 amino acids. The CDR3 protein is CSVFPGRDGRDTQYF. In DNA, the CDR3 is TGCAGCGTTTTTCCCGGTCGGGACGGCAGGGATACGCAGTATTTT.

There are many counts of this clonotype. The chain uses TRBV18 and TRBJ2-7; 9 bases line up with TRBD1. Per germline, CDR1 KGHSH and CDR2 LQKENI. Trimming took 5 bases from V and 3 from J; bases not matched to a gene: 5. There are 14 residues in the CDR3. CDR3 loop: CASSSRDRVYEQYF. The CDR3 DNA reads as TGTGCCAGCTCATCCCGGGACAGGGTCTACGAGCAGTACTTC.